The T cell receptor (beta chain) described here comes from a study of blood T cells in healthy people across ages. Broader study findings: Age showed a roughly linear inverse relationship with TCR beta diversity per million T cells.

A second PCR of roughly 7 to 11 cycles used a sample-barcoded 5' primer and a J-beta primer mix. TCRdb re-derived calls from the 5' RACE reads in MiXCR, one entry per CDR3 protein. This table holds about 800,000 distinct CDR3 sequences, roughly 60% found once. Peripheral blood, around 9.4 milliliters per donor, was collected. Samples each had at least 5.5 micrograms of total RNA extracted. Trimming took 1 base from V and 6 from J, leaving 17 bases between them. Per germline, CDR1 SGHAT and CDR2 FQNNGV. This CDR3 is 16 amino acids long. This clonotype was observed a handful of times. Its antigen is currently unknown.

The sequencing sample was made of blood. This sequence joins TRBV11-2 and TRBJ2-3; D remains ambiguous. This receptor was identified in a young man in good health. CDR3: CASSLVGTPEADTQYF. CDR3 nucleotide sequence: TGTGCCAGCAGCTTAGTGGGCACGCCCGAAGCGGATACGCAGTATTTT.